This T cell receptor (beta chain) was found in a study of blood T cell repertoires in COVID-19. About the research overall: Sample material is recorded as cDNA or gDNA derived from T cells, B-cell-depleted T cells, or PBMCs.

Across 24 US areas, participants ranged in age from roughly 18 to 89 years. Participants' own reports of clinical history determined their cohort assignment. Profiling relied on immunoSEQ multiplex PCR, and the TCRdb table lists in-frame clones only, not all of them. The table has a few hundred thousand clones, about 85% seen once; the top ten hold about 3%. This sequence originates from a woman in her forties or fifties who had recovered from COVID-19. Sequencing input: PBMCs or T cells enriched from blood (not recorded which).

The CDR3 DNA is TGTGCCAGCGTGGACAGCACCTACGAGCAGTACTTC. Encoded protein: CASVDSTYEQYF. This rearrangement joins TRBV6-4 to TRBJ2-7, with TRBD1 as a possible D gene (6 bases). CDR1 MRHNA and CDR2 SNTAGT come from the germline V gene. The germline V and J ends were trimmed by 8 bases and 2 bases, with 10 bases remaining between them. The CDR3 extends over 12 amino acids.